Below are 21 T cell receptor beta chains sequenced from a single sample in a study of T cell responses to AZD1222 COVID-19 vaccine. Assay used: immunoSEQ multiplex PCR; TCRdb lists only in-frame clones, some missing. The sample includes some 150,000 clones, more than 75% seen only once; the top ten take about 5.3%. Here the sequenced sample was peripheral blood, taken on day 0 of AZD1222 vaccination. These receptors came from an adult in good health.

As to this clone: The same CDR3 can be traced to other DNA sequences in this sample. The chain recombines TRBV27 with TRBJ1-2; D call uncertain. The CDR3 runs to 12 residues. V dropped 5 bases and J dropped 4 bases, with 8 bases sitting between them. CDR1 is MNHEY and CDR2 is SMNVEV in the germline V gene (reference sequence). This CDR3 reads CASSEGGYGYTF. The CDR3 DNA is TGTGCCAGCAGTGAAGGAGGCTATGGCTACACCTTC.

This rearrangement joins TRBV2 to TRBJ2-2; no firm D call. CDR3 length: 14 residues. Germline CDR1 and CDR2: SNHLY and FYNNEI. The V end lost 8 bases, the J end lost 4 bases, and 14 bases lay between the germline ends. The CDR3 nucleotides read TGTGCCAGCCTAGAGGTACTGCTCACCGGGGAGCTGTTTTTT. This encodes CASLEVLLTGELFF.

This sequence joins TRBV28 and TRBJ2-4, with D possibly being TRBD2 (6 bases). V dropped 5 bases and J dropped 2 bases, with 16 bases sitting between them. Germline CDR1 is MDHEN and CDR2 is SYDVKM. The CDR3 is 16 residues long. This CDR3 is CASSKAGPATKNIQYF. For the CDR3, the DNA is TGTGCCAGCAGTAAGGCGGGACCGGCCACCAAAAACATTCAGTACTTC.

This clone was observed a handful of times. The chain has TRBV7-9 and TRBJ1-6; D call uncertain. V lost 5 bases, J lost 8 bases, and 7 bases lay in between. CDR3 size: 12 residues. Germline CDR1 reads SEHNR; CDR2 reads FQNEAQ (reference sequence). CDR3 in DNA: TGTGCCAGCAGCGCAATTGATTCACCCCTCCACTTT. This codes for CASSAIDSPLHF. The full variable domain, completed using reference TRBV7-9 and TRBJ1-6, is DTGVSQNPRHKITKRGQNVTFRCDPISEHNRLYWYRQTLGQGPEFLTYFQNEAQLEKSRLLSDRFSAERPKGSFSTLEIQRTEQGDSAMYLCASSAIDSPLHFGNGTRLTVT.

This chain uses TRBV14 with TRBJ2-7; 10 nucleotides line up with TRBD1. V trimming: 4 bases; J trimming: 3 bases; junction bases outside the gene matches: 12. CDR1 and CDR2 from the germline V gene are SGHDN and FVKESK. The CDR3 runs 17 residues. CDR3 loop: CASSRLPGTGERYEQYF. The CDR3 DNA reads as TGTGCCAGCAGCCGACTCCCTGGGACAGGGGAACGCTACGAGCAGTACTTC.

The chain recombines TRBV9 with TRBJ2-2; no clear D. The ends were cut back, 1 base at V and 5 bases at J, with 18 bases in the middle. The CDR3 consists of 17 residues. Germline assignment: CDR1 SGDLS and CDR2 YYNGEE. The CDR3 region has the DNA TGTGCCAGCAGCGTACATCTCCAGGACCCTGGGACCGGGGAGCTGTTTTTT. Protein product: CASSVHLQDPGTGELFF.

This clone occurred once. This chain links TRBV28 with TRBJ2-4, with D perhaps matching TRBD1 (5 bases). Looked up from germline, CDR1 is MDHEN and CDR2 is SYDVKM. With 4 bases removed from V and 3 bases from J, the gap between germline ends came to 13 bases. CDR3 length: 15 residues. CDR3 loop: CASSYPQGYKNIQYF. CDR3 nucleotides: TGTGCCAGCAGTTACCCTCAGGGTTACAAAAACATTCAGTACTTC.

The chain couples TRBV9 to TRBJ2-3, with D hard to call. Trimming took off 2 bases at V and 6 bases at J, with 10 bases between the two ends. Germline lookup yields CDR1 SGDLS and CDR2 YYNGEE. The CDR3 loop spans 13 amino acids. The CDR3 loop reads CASSVRYIDTQYF. In DNA, the CDR3 is TGTGCCAGCAGCGTGAGGTATATCGATACGCAGTATTTT.

The rearrangement uses TRBV7-2 and TRBJ1-2; 7 bases are a match to TRBD1. The germline V gene has CDR1 SGHTA and CDR2 FQGNSA. J was trimmed by 6 bases and V by 2 bases; bases with no gene match: 6. The CDR3 totals 14 residues. Here the CDR3 reads CASSLSGTVNGYTF. Written as DNA, the CDR3 is TGTGCCAGCAGCTTATCCGGGACAGTTAATGGCTACACCTTC.

This clone has more than one count but fewer than ten. V is TRBV4-3 and J is TRBJ2-7; D possibly corresponds to TRBD2 (5 bases). This CDR3 is 12 amino acids long. V was cut by 8 bases and J by 2 bases, with 10 bases left in between. Germline CDR1 reads LGHNA; CDR2 reads YSLEER. The CDR3 DNA is TGCGCCAGCGGGTACGGGACCTACGAGCAGTACTTC. It yields the protein CASGYGTYEQYF.

The rearrangement uses TRBV7-3 and TRBJ1-6, with a possible D match to TRBD1 (6 bases). The ends were cut back, 5 bases at V and 8 bases at J, with 16 bases in the middle. Germline CDR1 is SGHTA and CDR2 is FQGTGA. The CDR3 extends over 15 amino acids. CDR3 sequence reads: CASSRRAGEHSPLHF. As DNA, the CDR3 is TGTGCCAGCAGCCGTAGGGCAGGGGAGCATTCACCCCTCCACTTT. Variable domain in full (rest from reference TRBV7-3 and TRBJ1-6): GAGVSQTPSNKVTEKGKYVELRCDPISGHTALYWYRQSLGQGPEFLIYFQGTGAADDSGLPNDRFFAVRPEGSVSTLKIQRTERGDSAVYLCASSRRAGEHSPLHFGNGTRLTVT.

The chain has TRBV6-5 and TRBJ1-5; D perhaps matches TRBD1 (5 bases). The length of the CDR3 is 12 residues. V lost 6 bases to trimming and J lost 5 bases, with 8 bases between them. Germline CDR1 is MNHEY and CDR2 is SVGAGI. The CDR3 is CASRQGDQPQHF. CDR3 sequence (DNA): TGTGCCAGCAGGCAGGGAGATCAGCCCCAGCATTTT.

This clone has only one observation. This rearrangement joins TRBV19 to TRBJ2-1; TRBD2 aligns across 7 bases. Germline V CDR1 and CDR2: LNHDA, SQIVND (reference sequence). CDR3 size: 18 residues. Trimming removed 6 bases from V and 4 bases from J; junction bases left unmatched: 18. In DNA, the CDR3 is TGTGCCAGTAGCAACGGGGTAGCGGGCGTTCTCTCTTACAATGAGCAGTTCTTC. This translates into CASSNGVAGVLSYNEQFF.

This clone was recorded a few times. The chain's CDR3 is CASQRTSGPYEQYF. CDR3 in DNA: TGTGCCAGTCAGAGGACTAGCGGTCCCTACGAGCAGTACTTC. The chain links TRBV6-5 to TRBJ2-7, with TRBD2 matching 10 bases. This CDR3 spans 14 amino acids. Germline V gene data show CDR1 as MNHEY and CDR2 as SVGAGI. With V trimmed by 9 bases and J by 2 bases, 7 bases remained unmatched.

The chain employs TRBV2 and TRBJ1-6; D call uncertain. Germline V CDR1 and CDR2: SNHLY, FYNNEI. The CDR3 runs 15 residues. Trimming left V 10 bases short and J 0 bases short, with 13 bases between. As DNA, the CDR3 is TGTGCCACCTCGGAGGAAAGCTCCTATAATTCACCCCTCCACTTT. Translation: CATSEESSYNSPLHF.

J is TRBJ1-4 and V is TRBV27; the D is unclear. The CDR3 contains 14 residues. Between the trimmed V and J ends, which lost 3 bases and 7 bases, there was a span of 12 bases. The germline V gene encodes CDR1 MNHEY and CDR2 SMNVEV (reference sequence). CDR3 nucleotide sequence: TGTGCCAGCAGTTTCTCACCTGGAGGTGAAAAACTGTTTTTT. As protein: CASSFSPGGEKLFF.

The chain uses TRBV24-1 and TRBJ2-1; 10 bases map to TRBD1. Looked up from germline, CDR1 is KGHDR and CDR2 is SFDVKD. The CDR3 has 16 residues. Trimming took 4 bases from V and 2 from J; bases not matched to a gene: 4. CDR3 sequence (DNA): TGTGCCACCAGTGAGTCCGGGACAGGGGCCTACAATGAGCAGTTCTTC. This translates into CATSESGTGAYNEQFF.

V usage is TRBV5-4 and J usage is TRBJ2-4; 7 nucleotides line up with TRBD1. This CDR3 region has 16 residues. The trim removed 2 bases at V and 3 bases at J, leaving 8 bases unmatched. Germline CDR1 is SGHNT and CDR2 is YYREEE (reference sequence). CDR3 DNA sequence: TGTGCCAGCAGCTTCGGGACAGCCGAGGGCAAAAACATTCAGTACTTC. Its translation: CASSFGTAEGKNIQYF. Using reference TRBV5-4 and TRBJ2-4 for the parts outside the CDR3, the full variable domain is ETGVTQSPTHLIKTRGQQVTLRCSSQSGHNTVSWYQQALGQGPQFIFQYYREEENGRGNFPPRFSGLQFPNYSSELNVNALELDDSALYLCASSFGTAEGKNIQYFGAGTRLSVL.

The chain employs TRBV30 and TRBJ1-1; maybe TRBD1 (5 bases). V lost 4 bases and J 1 base, leaving 13 bases between the germline ends. This CDR3 is 14 amino acids long. Germline loops: CDR1 GTSNPN, CDR2 SVGIG (reference sequence). The CDR3 sequence: CAWTTGRENTEAFF. In nucleotides, the CDR3 is TGTGCCTGGACCACGGGGCGGGAGAACACTGAAGCTTTCTTT.

The gene calls are TRBV27 and TRBJ2-7, with a possible D match to TRBD2 (5 bases). This CDR3 comprises 11 residues. The germline CDR1 and CDR2 sequences are MNHEY and SMNVEV (reference sequence). V lost 11 bases to trimming and J lost 3 bases, with 11 bases between them. CDR3 in DNA: TGTGCCGCCGGACTTTACTACGAGCAGTACTTC. It is translated as CAAGLYYEQYF.

This clone turned up a few times. The rearrangement uses TRBV19 and TRBJ2-2; 8 bases are shared with TRBD2. The V gene's germline CDR1 is LNHDA and CDR2 SQIVND (reference sequence). The CDR3 runs to 22 residues. J was trimmed by 0 bases and V by 6 bases; bases with no gene match: 24. The CDR3 DNA reads as TGTGCCAGTAGGGGGAGAATAATCCACGGACGGGAGGGTCCTACGAACACCGGGGAGCTGTTTTTT. Translation: CASRGRIIHGREGPTNTGELFF.